The clone carrying this TCR beta chain is a singleton in its sample. Germline V lookup: CDR1 SGHVS, CDR2 FNYEAQ. CDR3 length equals 14 residues. V shed 5 bases and J shed 7 bases, with 15 bases lying between them. The sample originates from a study of PD-1 blockade in mismatch repair-deficient tumors. Sequenced by immunoSEQ multiplex PCR; TCRdb stores in-frame clones only, minus some. The sample has about 51,000 clones; over 70% are singletons. The chain is built from TRBV7-6 and TRBJ2-1; weak D call: TRBD2 (5 bases). The receptor's source is an adult with mismatch repair-deficient cancer. Specimen: peripheral blood, collected less than 21 weeks after starting pembrolizumab. Here the CDR3 DNA reads TGTGCCAGCAGCGGCGGGTGGGGATGGAATGAGCAGTTCTTC. The encoded protein is CASSGGWGWNEQFF.